This T cell receptor beta chain is drawn from a study of PD-L1 blockade in urothelial cancer. Study overall: Between 0 and 3 prior chemotherapy regimens had been given to patients. Analyses used blood from 3 weeks (second dose) and 6 weeks after treatment start.

This clone was counted only a few times. The V gene's germline CDR1 is MDHEN and CDR2 SYDVKM. This CDR3 has 14 residues. Trimming cost V 6 bases and J 3 bases, with 11 bases left between them. The data were produced by immunoSEQ multiplex PCR, yet TCRdb's version contains in-frame clones alone and is incomplete. The data show approximately 39,000 clones, about 89% seen once. The source material was PBMCs, sampled around atezolizumab (anti-PD-L1) treatment. The clonotype originates from a man aged 55 to 70 with urothelial cancer. The rearrangement uses TRBV28 and TRBJ1-4; D unclear. The CDR3, as DNA: TGTGCCAGCAGCCGCCCGGGATCTAATGAAAAACTGTTTTTT. Translated: CASSRPGSNEKLFF.